Detailed here is one T cell receptor (beta chain). This specimen belongs to a study of blood T cell repertoires in COVID-19. Method: immunoSEQ multiplex PCR; TCRdb's copy keeps in-frame clones and lacks some. The table includes approximately 180,000 clones, around 76% detected once. The germline V gene has CDR1 MDHEN and CDR2 SYDVKM. The length of the CDR3 is 14 residues. The ends lost 6 bases at V and 5 bases at J; junction bases unmatched: 6. The chain is built from TRBV28 and TRBJ2-1; 8 bases agree with TRBD2. This TCR came from a woman aged 70 to 79 with acute or convalescent COVID-19. Sequences were obtained from peripheral blood. The CDR3 sequence: CASRGTRIHNEQFF. CDR3 DNA: TGTGCCAGCAGAGGGACTAGGATACACAATGAGCAGTTCTTC.